The 26 T cell receptor beta chains below come from one sample, sequenced in a study of blood T cell repertoires in COVID-19. Measured with immunoSEQ multiplex PCR; TCRdb has only the in-frame clones, and not every one. This sample yields about 210,000 clones, of which roughly four fifths are seen a single time; roughly 8% belongs to the top ten. The source material was peripheral blood. Receptor source: a woman between 45 and 65 years old with active or convalescent COVID-19.

The chain has TRBV7-8 and TRBJ2-7, with 9 bases identical to TRBD1. From germline, CDR1 is SGHVS and CDR2 FQNEAQ. The trim removed 5 bases at V and 1 base at J, leaving 3 bases unmatched. This CDR3 region has 14 residues. The CDR3 loop reads CASSRGTGSYEQYV. In DNA form, the CDR3 reads TGTGCCAGCAGCCGAGGGACAGGGTCCTACGAGCAGTACGTC.

The chain is built from TRBV2 and TRBJ1-2; weak D call: TRBD1 (6 bases). Germline V gene lookup returns CDR1 SNHLY and CDR2 FYNNEI. This CDR3 contains 12 residues. V lost 7 bases and J 3 bases, leaving 9 bases between the germline ends. The CDR3 DNA is TGTGCCAGCAAGAAGGGGGACTATGGCTACACCTTC. Translated: CASKKGDYGYTF.

Remarks on this clone: Distinct nucleotide sequences in the sample also encode this CDR3. The chain carries TRBV6-5 and TRBJ1-6, with D tentatively TRBD1 (6 bases). CDR1 is MNHEY, CDR2 SVGAGI, per germline. V gave up 2 bases and J gave up 1 base, with 6 bases separating them. There are 15 residues in the CDR3. As DNA, the CDR3 is TGTGCCAGCAGTTACAGGGGGTCCTATAATTCACCCCTCCACTTT. This translates into CASSYRGSYNSPLHF.

The chain links TRBV3-1 (or the pseudogene TRBV3-2) to TRBJ2-3; 8 bases match TRBD1. Germline CDR1 LGHDT, CDR2 YNNKEL (reference sequence). V was pared by 2 bases and J by 7 bases, with 5 bases of the junction left unmatched. The CDR3 spans 14 residues. CDR3 DNA sequence: TGTGCCAGCAGCCAACAGGGGGCGCAAAATACGCAGTATTTT. This codes for CASSQQGAQNTQYF.

The chain employs TRBV4-2 and TRBJ2-3; 8 nucleotides match TRBD2. The germline CDR1 and CDR2 sequences are LGHNA and YNFKEQ. V gave up 4 bases and J gave up 4 bases; unmatched junction bases: 10. The length of the CDR3 is 16 residues. CDR3 coding DNA: TGTGCCAGCAGCCCTCCCCTGGGACTAGTTGCAGATACGCAGTATTTT. Residues: CASSPPLGLVADTQYF.

The V gene is TRBV2, the J gene TRBJ2-5; maybe TRBD2 (6 bases). There are 15 residues in the CDR3. V lost 3 bases and J 2 bases, leaving 13 bases between the germline ends. Germline V gene sequence: CDR1 SNHLY, CDR2 FYNNEI. This chain's CDR3 is CASSDGGTGQETQYF. The CDR3 nucleotides are TGTGCCAGCAGTGATGGTGGGACTGGGCAAGAGACCCAGTACTTC.

CDR3 loop: CASSLGTGANYGYTF. In DNA, the CDR3 is TGTGCCAGTAGTCTCGGGACAGGGGCTAACTATGGCTACACCTTC. This chain connects TRBV19 to TRBJ1-2, with 10 positions matching TRBD1. The J segment lost 0 bases and the V segment lost 5 bases, leaving 3 bases of the junction unmatched. Germline V CDR1 and CDR2: LNHDA, SQIVND (reference sequence). The CDR3 is made up of 15 amino acids.

The chain is built from TRBV6-5 and TRBJ2-3; D might be TRBD1 (7 bases). Trimming pared 5 bases from V and 7 bases from J, leaving 16 bases between. This CDR3 is 14 amino acids long. Germline V gene data show CDR1 as MNHEY and CDR2 as SVGAGI. CDR3 loop: CASSTTQGGNTQYF. The CDR3, as DNA: TGTGCCAGCAGTACTACCCAGGGGGGCAATACGCAGTATTTT.

The chain links TRBV12-5 to TRBJ2-7; perhaps TRBD2 as D (5 bases). V was trimmed by 5 bases and J by 7 bases, leaving 12 bases between them. This CDR3 has 12 residues. The germline gives CDR1 LGHNT, CDR2 FRNRAP. CDR3 in amino acids: CASGPGRGEQYF. DNA of the CDR3: TGTGCTAGTGGTCCCGGACGCGGGGAGCAGTACTTC. Drawing the rest from reference TRBV12-5 and TRBJ2-7, the complete variable domain is DARVTQTPRHKVTEMGQEVTMRCQPILGHNTVFWYRQTMMQGLELLAYFRNRAPLDDSGMPKDRFSAEMPDATLATLKIQPSEPRDSAVYFCASGPGRGEQYFGPGTRLTVT.

This chain joins TRBV5-1 and TRBJ2-3; possibly TRBD2 for D (7 bases). Trimming stripped 2 bases from V and 6 bases from J, with 16 bases between. In germline, CDR1 is SGHRS, CDR2 YFSETQ. The CDR3 covers 15 residues. The CDR3 DNA reads TGCGCCAGCAGCTTCCCCGATCGGGGGGCGGATACGCAGTATTTT. It is translated as CASSFPDRGADTQYF. Drawing the rest from reference TRBV5-1 and TRBJ2-3, the complete variable domain is KAGVTQTPRYLIKTRGQQVTLSCSPISGHRSVSWYQQTPGQGLQFLFEYFSETQRNKGNFPGRFSGRQFSNSRSEMNVSTLELGDSALYLCASSFPDRGADTQYFGPGTRLTVL.

The chain uses TRBV21-1 and TRBJ2-3; TRBD1, the table's D call, was not compared with the DNA. TRBV21-1 is a known pseudogene. This CDR3 is built from 15 residues. The CDR3 loop reads CASSKATVPTDTQYF. CDR3 in DNA: TGTGCCAGCAGCAAAGCAACAGTACCCACAGATACGCAGTATTTT.

This chain connects TRBV5-1 to TRBJ1-4; no clear D gene. CDR1 is SGHRS, CDR2 YFSETQ, per germline. The CDR3 is made up of 16 amino acids. The V and J ends lost 3 bases and 3 bases respectively, with 15 bases between them. The CDR3 here is CASSSSGRVSNEKLFF. The DNA for the CDR3 is TGCGCCAGCAGCTCCTCCGGGAGGGTGTCTAATGAAAAACTGTTTTTT.

This clone showed up just a few times. This chain links TRBV19 with TRBJ1-2; the D gene is possibly TRBD1 (5 bases). The germline V gene encodes CDR1 LNHDA and CDR2 SQIVND (reference sequence). V gave up 6 bases and J gave up 3 bases, with 14 bases separating them. CDR3 length equals 14 residues. The CDR3 nucleotides are TGTGCCAGTAGGAGTACAGGAGTAGACTATGGCTACACCTTC. Its protein product is CASRSTGVDYGYTF. The full variable domain, completed using reference TRBV19 and TRBJ1-2, is DGGITQSPKYLFRKEGQNVTLSCEQNLNHDAMYWYRQDPGQGLRLIYYSQIVNDFQKGDIAEGYSVSREKKESFPLTVTSAQKNPTAFYLCASRSTGVDYGYTFGSGTRLTVV.

The chain couples TRBV29-1 to TRBJ2-7; 11 bases are shared with TRBD2. Germline lookup yields CDR1 SQVTM and CDR2 ANQGSEA. This CDR3 contains 15 residues. V gave up 6 bases and J gave up 7 bases; unmatched junction bases: 14. The CDR3 nucleotides read TGCAGCGTGTTAGCGGGAGGGCCCCTCTCAAGTGAGCAGTACTTC. It encodes CSVLAGGPLSSEQYF.

Here the CDR3 DNA reads TGTGCCAGCAGCCAAGTCCAGGGTCGGACTGAAGCTTTCTTT. Protein product: CASSQVQGRTEAFF. This chain uses TRBV3-1 (or the pseudogene TRBV3-2) with TRBJ1-1, with D possibly being TRBD1 (5 bases). The CDR3 consists of 14 residues. Germline V CDR1 and CDR2: LGHDT, YNNKEL (reference sequence). The ends were cut back, 1 base at V and 5 bases at J, with 11 bases in the middle.

This rearrangement joins TRBV7-6 to TRBJ2-1, with 10 bases matching TRBD2. Germline V gives CDR1 SGHVS, CDR2 FNYEAQ. The CDR3 length is 15 residues. V gave up 4 bases and J gave up 4 bases; unmatched junction bases: 4. As DNA, the CDR3 is TGTGCCAGCAGCTCGCTAGCGGGGGCTTACAATGAGCAGTTCTTC. Translating gives CASSSLAGAYNEQFF.

J is TRBJ1-5 and V is TRBV19; no definite D call. CDR3 length: 12 amino acids. With 7 bases removed from V and 2 bases from J, the gap between germline ends came to 6 bases. Germline assignment: CDR1 LNHDA and CDR2 SQIVND (reference sequence). The CDR3 reads CASTVGNQPQHF. The CDR3 DNA reads TGTGCCAGTACCGTAGGCAATCAGCCCCAGCATTTT.

Comments on this clone: Within the sample, other DNA sequences also encode this same CDR3. This rearrangement joins TRBV19 to TRBJ1-1, with D perhaps matching TRBD1 (6 bases). Trimming took 1 base from V and 4 from J, leaving 7 bases between them. The germline CDR1 and CDR2 sequences are LNHDA and SQIVND (reference sequence). There are 13 residues in the CDR3. The CDR3 DNA is TGTGCCAGTAGTATAGGAGGGGGCACTGAAGCTTTCTTT. This sequence encodes CASSIGGGTEAFF.

This rearrangement joins TRBV5-1 to TRBJ1-1; 9 nucleotides match TRBD1. V shed 1 base, J shed 2 bases, and the junction held 3 bases outside the gene matches. CDR1 and CDR2 (germline): SGHRS, YFSETQ. The CDR3 has 15 residues. Here the CDR3 reads CASSLTGGQNTEAFF. The CDR3 coding sequence is TGCGCCAGCAGCTTGACAGGGGGCCAAAACACTGAAGCTTTCTTT.

The V call is TRBV27, the J call TRBJ1-5; tentatively, D is TRBD1 (5 bases). Germline V gene lookup returns CDR1 MNHEY and CDR2 SMNVEV (reference sequence). The CDR3 runs 13 residues. Here the CDR3 DNA reads TGTGCTACCCAGGGCAGATATAATCAGCCCCAGCATTTT. Protein: CATQGRYNQPQHF.

The chain recombines TRBV6-5 with TRBJ1-5; 8 nucleotides align to TRBD1. The CDR3 contains 15 residues. Germline loops: CDR1 MNHEY, CDR2 SVGAGI. Germline trimming cut 6 bases from V and 4 bases from J; bases unmatched to any gene: 8. In DNA, the CDR3 is TGTGCCAGCAGCAAAGGACAGGGTTTTAATCAGCCCCAGCATTTT. This encodes CASSKGQGFNQPQHF.

This chain connects TRBV7-9 to TRBJ1-6; no clear D. The CDR3 is made up of 13 amino acids. V lost 2 bases and J lost 14, with 13 bases in between. In germline, CDR1 is SEHNR, CDR2 FQNEAQ (reference sequence). CDR3 bases: TGTGCCAGCAGCTTATCCCCCGGTGCGTCCCTCCACTTT. It encodes CASSLSPGASLHF.

The chain recombines TRBV18 with TRBJ2-1; maybe TRBD1 (6 bases). This CDR3 is built from 16 residues. In germline, CDR1 is KGHSH, CDR2 LQKENI. Trimming removed 6 bases at V and 5 bases at J, with 20 bases between. CDR3 nucleotides: TGTGCCAGCTCCCTCCAAGGGGGACGGATGAACAATGAGCAGTTCTTC. Protein product: CASSLQGGRMNNEQFF.

The chain recombines TRBV18 with TRBJ1-5, with 11 bases identical to TRBD1. The ends lost 3 bases at V and 2 bases at J; junction bases unmatched: 6. CDR1 is KGHSH, CDR2 LQKENI, per germline. The CDR3 consists of 17 residues. The CDR3 sequence is CASSPGQGVGGNQPQHF. In DNA form, the CDR3 reads TGTGCCAGCTCACCGGGACAGGGGGTAGGTGGCAATCAGCCCCAGCATTTT.

The chain combines TRBV11-2 with TRBJ1-1, with D perhaps matching TRBD1 (5 bases). Trimming cost V 5 bases and J 1 base, with 17 bases left between them. The germline V gene has CDR1 SGHAT and CDR2 FQNNGV. The CDR3 is 16 amino acids. CDR3 nucleotides: TGTGCCAGCAGCCCAGGGCAGGCGAGGAGGAACACTGAAGCTTTCTTT. It specifies CASSPGQARRNTEAFF. The full variable domain, its missing parts supplied by reference TRBV11-2 and TRBJ1-1, is EAGVAQSPRYKIIEKRQSVAFWCNPISGHATLYWYQQILGQGPKLLIQFQNNGVVDDSQLPKDRFSAERLKGVDSTLKIQPAKLEDSAVYLCASSPGQARRNTEAFFGQGTRLTVV.

J is TRBJ2-1 and V is TRBV4-2; TRBD2 might be the D (6 bases). The germline gives CDR1 LGHNA, CDR2 YNFKEQ. The CDR3 loop spans 16 amino acids. Trimming cost V 4 bases and J 0 bases, with 13 bases left between them. CDR3 sequence (DNA): TGTGCCAGCAGCCTAGACGGGGGTCTCTCCTACAATGAGCAGTTCTTC. Its translation: CASSLDGGLSYNEQFF.